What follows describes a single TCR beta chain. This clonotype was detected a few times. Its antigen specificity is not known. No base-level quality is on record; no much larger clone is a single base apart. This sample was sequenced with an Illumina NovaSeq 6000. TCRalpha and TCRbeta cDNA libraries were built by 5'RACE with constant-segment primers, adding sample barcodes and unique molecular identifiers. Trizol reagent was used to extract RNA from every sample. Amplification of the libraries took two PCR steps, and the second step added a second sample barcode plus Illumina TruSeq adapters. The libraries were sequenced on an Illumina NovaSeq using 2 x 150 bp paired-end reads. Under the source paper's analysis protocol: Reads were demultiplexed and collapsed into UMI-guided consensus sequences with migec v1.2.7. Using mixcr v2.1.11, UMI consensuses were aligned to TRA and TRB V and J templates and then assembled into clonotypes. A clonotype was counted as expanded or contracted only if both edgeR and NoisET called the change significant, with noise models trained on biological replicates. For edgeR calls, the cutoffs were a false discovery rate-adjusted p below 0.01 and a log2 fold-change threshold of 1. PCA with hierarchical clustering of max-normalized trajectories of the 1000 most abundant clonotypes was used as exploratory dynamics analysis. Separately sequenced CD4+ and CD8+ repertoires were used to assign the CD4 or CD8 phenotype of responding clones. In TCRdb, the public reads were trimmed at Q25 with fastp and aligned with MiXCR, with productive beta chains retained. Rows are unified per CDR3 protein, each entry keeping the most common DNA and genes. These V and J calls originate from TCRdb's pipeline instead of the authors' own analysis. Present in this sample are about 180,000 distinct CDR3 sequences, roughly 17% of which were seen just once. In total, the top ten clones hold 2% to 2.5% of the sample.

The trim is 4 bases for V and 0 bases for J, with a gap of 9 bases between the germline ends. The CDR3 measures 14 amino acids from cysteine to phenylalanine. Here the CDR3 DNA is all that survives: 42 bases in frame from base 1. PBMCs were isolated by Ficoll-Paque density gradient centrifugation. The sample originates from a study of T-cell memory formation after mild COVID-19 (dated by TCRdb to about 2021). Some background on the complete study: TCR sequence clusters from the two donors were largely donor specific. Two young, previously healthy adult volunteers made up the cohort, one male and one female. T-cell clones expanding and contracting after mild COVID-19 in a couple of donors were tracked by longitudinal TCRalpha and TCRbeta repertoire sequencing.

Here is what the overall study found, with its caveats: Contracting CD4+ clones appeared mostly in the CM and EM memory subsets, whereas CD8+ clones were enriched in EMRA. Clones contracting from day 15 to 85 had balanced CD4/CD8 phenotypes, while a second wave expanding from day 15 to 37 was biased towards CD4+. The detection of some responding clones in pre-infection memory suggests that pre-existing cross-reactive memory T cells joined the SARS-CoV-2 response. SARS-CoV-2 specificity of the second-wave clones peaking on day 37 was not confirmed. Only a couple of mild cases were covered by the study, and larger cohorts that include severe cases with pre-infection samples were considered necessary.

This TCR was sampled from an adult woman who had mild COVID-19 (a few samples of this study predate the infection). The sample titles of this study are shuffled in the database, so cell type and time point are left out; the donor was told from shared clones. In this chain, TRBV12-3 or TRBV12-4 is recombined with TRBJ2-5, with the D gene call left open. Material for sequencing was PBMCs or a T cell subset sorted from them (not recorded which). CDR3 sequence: CASSYRDYQETQYF. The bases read TGTGCCAGCAGTTATAGGGATTACCAAGAGACCCAGTACTTC.